Here is one TCR beta chain with its context. The sample comes from a study of blood T cell repertoires in COVID-19. Study in general: Material from acute and convalescent COVID-19 was sourced from the United States, Italy and Spain. Nucleic acid was either cDNA or gDNA, and it came from T cells, B-cell-depleted T cells, or PBMCs.

In the original processing: How many nucleated cells were present was estimated from reference gene primer amplification. Measured with immunoSEQ multiplex PCR; TCRdb has only the in-frame clones, and not every one. The DNA gave D and trimming, while V, J and clone size come from that table. The sample lists 260,000 or so clones, 75% to 90% occurring once. Looked up from germline, CDR1 is MDHEN and CDR2 is SYDVKM. This CDR3 comprises 15 residues. V shed 4 bases, J shed 9 bases, and the junction held 14 bases outside the gene matches. Material: peripheral blood. J is TRBJ2-7 and V is TRBV28; 8 bases agree with TRBD1. This clonotype originated in a human donor in a cohort sampled during active COVID-19. DNA for the CDR3: TGTGCCAGCAGTTCTGGGACAGGTATAATTCATTGGCAGTACTTC. Translated: CASSSGTGIIHWQYF.